The clone carrying this T cell receptor beta chain was found once. TCRdb keeps only in-frame clones here, not all; method: immunoSEQ multiplex PCR. Among about 27,000 clones listed, approximately 90% were seen once. CDR1 and CDR2 from the germline V gene are LGHDT and YNNKEL (reference sequence). J lost 4 bases, V lost 3 bases, and 4 bases had no gene match. The CDR3 is 15 amino acids. This record comes from a study of control samples from healthy donors and cancer patients. This sequence was found in a man between 50 and 59 years old with lung cancer. The source material was PBMCs. The chain links TRBV3-1 (or the pseudogene TRBV3-2) to TRBJ2-5, with 11 bases identical to TRBD2. The CDR3 spells CASSQTLAGAETQYF. Here the CDR3 DNA reads TGTGCCAGCAGCCAGACACTAGCGGGGGCAGAGACCCAGTACTTC.